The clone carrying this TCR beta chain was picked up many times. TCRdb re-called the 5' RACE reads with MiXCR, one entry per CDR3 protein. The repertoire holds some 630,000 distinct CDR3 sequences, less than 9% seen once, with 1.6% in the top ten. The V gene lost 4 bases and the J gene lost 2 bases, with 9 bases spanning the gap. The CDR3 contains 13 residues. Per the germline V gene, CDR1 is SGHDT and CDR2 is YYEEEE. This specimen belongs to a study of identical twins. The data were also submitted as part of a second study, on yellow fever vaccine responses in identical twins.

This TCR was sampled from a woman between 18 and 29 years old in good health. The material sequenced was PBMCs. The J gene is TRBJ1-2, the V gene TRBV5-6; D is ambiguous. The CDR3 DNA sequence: TGTGCCAGCAGCATCACAGAGAACTATGGCTACACCTTC. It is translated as CASSITENYGYTF.